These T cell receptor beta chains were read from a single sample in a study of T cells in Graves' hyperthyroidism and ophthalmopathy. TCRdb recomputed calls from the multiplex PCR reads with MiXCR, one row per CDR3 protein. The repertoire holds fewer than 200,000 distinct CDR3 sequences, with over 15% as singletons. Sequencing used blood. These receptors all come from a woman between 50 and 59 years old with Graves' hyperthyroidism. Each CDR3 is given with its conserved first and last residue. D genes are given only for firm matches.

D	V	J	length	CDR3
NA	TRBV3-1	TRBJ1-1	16	CASSQVRTGARTEAFF
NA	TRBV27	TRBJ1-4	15	CASSPSIATNEKLFF
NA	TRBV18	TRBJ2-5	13	CASSTTNEETQYF
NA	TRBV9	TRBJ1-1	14	CASNLGQMNTEAFF
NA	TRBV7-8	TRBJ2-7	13	CASSTITGLEQYF
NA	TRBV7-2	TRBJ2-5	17	CASSPNPGDWGEETQYF
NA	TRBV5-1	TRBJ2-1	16	CASSPGGTGTYNEQFF
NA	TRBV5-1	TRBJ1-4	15	CASSPASPTNEKLFF
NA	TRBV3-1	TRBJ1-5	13	CASSRMGGWPQHF
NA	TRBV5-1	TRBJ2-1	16	CASSPGWGLSYNEQFF
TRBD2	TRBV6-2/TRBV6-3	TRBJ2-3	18	CASSSPVVLAGGTDTQYF
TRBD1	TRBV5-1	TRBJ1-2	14	CASSLGAGGASYTF
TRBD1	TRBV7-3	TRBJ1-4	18	CASSLSGQGSRYNEKLFF
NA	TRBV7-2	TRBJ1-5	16	CASSLAWGRGGQPQHF
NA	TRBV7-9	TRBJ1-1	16	CASDETVGSWNTEAFF
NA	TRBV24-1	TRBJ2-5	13	CATRPAVEETQYF
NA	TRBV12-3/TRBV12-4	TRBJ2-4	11	CASTWRDIQYF
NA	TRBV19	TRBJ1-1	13	CASSRPTGTEAFF
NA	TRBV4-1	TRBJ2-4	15	CASSQADYRVNIQYF
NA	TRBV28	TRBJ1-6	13	CASSTLGPGPLHF
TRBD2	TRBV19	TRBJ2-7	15	CASSISGGPSYEQYF
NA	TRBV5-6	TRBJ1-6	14	CASTKVSWDSPLHF
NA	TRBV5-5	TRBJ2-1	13	CASSLTSSNEQFF
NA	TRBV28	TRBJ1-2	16	CASSFRTVKILYGYTF
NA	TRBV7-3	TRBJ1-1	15	CASSLTAGPNTEAFF
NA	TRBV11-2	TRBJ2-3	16	CASSLVTGGSTDTQYF
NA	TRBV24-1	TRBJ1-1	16	CATSDSGGPTHTEAFF
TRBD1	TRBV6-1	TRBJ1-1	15	CASRIGGNLNTEAFF
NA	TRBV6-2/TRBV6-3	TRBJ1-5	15	CASTKGGGSNQPQHF
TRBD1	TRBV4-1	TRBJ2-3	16	CASRRNRDRASDTQYF
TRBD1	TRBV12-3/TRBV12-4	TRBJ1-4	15	CASSPSTGWNEKLFF
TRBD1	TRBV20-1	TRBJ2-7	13	CSARTGSFYEQYF
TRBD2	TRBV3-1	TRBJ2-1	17	CASRLRDYPSFGNEQFF
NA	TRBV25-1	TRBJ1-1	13	CASSPGGHSEAFF
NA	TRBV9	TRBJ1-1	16	CASSPIIASGSTEAFF
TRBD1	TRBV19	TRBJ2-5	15	CASSQTGGVEETQYF
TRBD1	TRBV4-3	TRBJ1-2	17	CASSQGDRGWANYGYTF
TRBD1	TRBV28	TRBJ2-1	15	CASTGGQGPYNEQFF
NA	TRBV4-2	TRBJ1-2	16	CASSQESRQLNYGYTF
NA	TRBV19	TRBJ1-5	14	CASSIEGIGQPQHF
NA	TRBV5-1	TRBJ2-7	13	CASSLHRSYEQYF
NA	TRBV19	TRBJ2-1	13	CASSILGPFEQFF
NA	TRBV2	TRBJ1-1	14	CASSFSGGNTEAFF
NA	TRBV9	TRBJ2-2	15	CASSVGGTNTGELFF
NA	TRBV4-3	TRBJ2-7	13	CASSQAQGYEQYF
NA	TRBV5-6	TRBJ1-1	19	CASSPRGVGSASMNTEAFF
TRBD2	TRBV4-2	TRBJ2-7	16	CASSQSTGTSGYEQYF
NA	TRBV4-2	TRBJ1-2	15	CASSQDPGAGNGYTF
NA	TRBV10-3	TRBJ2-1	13	CAISRETYNEQFF
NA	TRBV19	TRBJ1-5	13	CASSQLGVQAQHF
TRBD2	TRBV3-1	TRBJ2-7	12	CASGLAGGEQYF
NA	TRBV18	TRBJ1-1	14	CASSPANMNTEAFF
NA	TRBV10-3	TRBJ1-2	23	CAISGSLLREKSVWQRTNYGYTF
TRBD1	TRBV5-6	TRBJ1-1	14	CASSSETGAPEAFF
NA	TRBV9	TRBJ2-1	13	CASSLRVGNEQFF
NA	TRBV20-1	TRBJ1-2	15	CSARDLQGLGYGYTF
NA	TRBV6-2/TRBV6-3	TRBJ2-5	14	CASSPLTRRETQYF
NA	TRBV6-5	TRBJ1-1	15	CASSYSTAVNTEAFF
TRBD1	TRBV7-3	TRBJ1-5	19	CASSLTLVPGQGTNQPQHF
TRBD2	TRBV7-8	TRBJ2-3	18	CASSSTSGGEASTDTQYF